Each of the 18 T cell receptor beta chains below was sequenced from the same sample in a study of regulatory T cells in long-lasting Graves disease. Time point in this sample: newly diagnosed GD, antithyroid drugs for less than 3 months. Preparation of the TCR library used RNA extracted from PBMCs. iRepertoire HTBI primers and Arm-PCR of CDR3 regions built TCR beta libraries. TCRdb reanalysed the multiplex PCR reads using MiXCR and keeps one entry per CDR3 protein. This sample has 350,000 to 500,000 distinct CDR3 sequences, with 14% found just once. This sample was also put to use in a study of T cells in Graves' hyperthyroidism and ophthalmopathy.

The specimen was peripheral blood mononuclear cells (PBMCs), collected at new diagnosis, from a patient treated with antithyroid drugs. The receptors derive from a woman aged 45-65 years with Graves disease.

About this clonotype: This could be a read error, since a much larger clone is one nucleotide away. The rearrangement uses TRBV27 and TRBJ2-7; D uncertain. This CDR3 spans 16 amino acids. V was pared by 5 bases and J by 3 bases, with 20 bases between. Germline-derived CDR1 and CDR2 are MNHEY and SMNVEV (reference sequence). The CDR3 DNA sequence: TGTGCCAGCAGTCTCTTTAGTAATAGGCGCGACTACGAGCAGTACTTC. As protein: CASSLFSNRRDYEQYF.

CDR3 in amino acids: CASTRDGKNYGYTF. In DNA, the CDR3 is TGTGCCAGCACCCGGGACGGAAAGAACTATGGCTACACCTTC. The chain combines TRBV2 with TRBJ1-2; D is possibly TRBD1 (5 bases). The CDR3 contains 14 residues. The germline gives CDR1 SNHLY, CDR2 FYNNEI. Trimming cost V 7 bases and J 2 bases, with 14 bases left between them. The full variable domain, completed using reference TRBV2 and TRBJ1-2, is EPEVTQTPSHQVTQMGQEVILRCVPISNHLYFYWYRQILGQKVEFLVSFYNNEISEKSEIFDDQFSVERPDGSNFTLKIRSTKLEDSAMYFCASTRDGKNYGYTFGSGTRLTVV.

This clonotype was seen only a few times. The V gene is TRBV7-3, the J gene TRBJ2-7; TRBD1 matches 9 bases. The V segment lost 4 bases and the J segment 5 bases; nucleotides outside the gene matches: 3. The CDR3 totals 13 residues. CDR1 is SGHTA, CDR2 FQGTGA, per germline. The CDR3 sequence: CASSYGQGNEQYF. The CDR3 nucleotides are TGTGCCAGCAGCTACGGACAGGGGAACGAGCAGTACTTC.

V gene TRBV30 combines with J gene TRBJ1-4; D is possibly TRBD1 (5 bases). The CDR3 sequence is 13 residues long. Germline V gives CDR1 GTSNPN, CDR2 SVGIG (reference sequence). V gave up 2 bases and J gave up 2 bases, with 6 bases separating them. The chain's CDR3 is CAWSRGTNEKLFF. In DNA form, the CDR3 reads TGTGCCTGGAGTCGGGGGACTAATGAAAAACTGTTTTTT. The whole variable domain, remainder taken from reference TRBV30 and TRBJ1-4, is SQTIHQWPATLVQPVGSPLSLECTVEGTSNPNLYWYRQAAGRGLQLLFYSVGIGQISSEVPQNLSASRPQDRQFILSSKKLLLSDSGFYLCAWSRGTNEKLFFGSGTQLSVL.

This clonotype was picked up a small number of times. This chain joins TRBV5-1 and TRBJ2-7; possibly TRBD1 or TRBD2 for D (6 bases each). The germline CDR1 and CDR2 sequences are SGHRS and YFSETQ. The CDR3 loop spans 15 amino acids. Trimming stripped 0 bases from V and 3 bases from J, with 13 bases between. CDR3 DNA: TGCGCCAGCAGCTTGGTGGGGGGCCCCTACTACGAGCAGTACTTC. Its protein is CASSLVGGPYYEQYF.

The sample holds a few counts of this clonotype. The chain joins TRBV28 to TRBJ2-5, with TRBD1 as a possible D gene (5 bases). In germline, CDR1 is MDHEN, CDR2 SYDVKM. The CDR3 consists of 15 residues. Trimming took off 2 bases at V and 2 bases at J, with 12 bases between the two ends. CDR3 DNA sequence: TGTGCCAGCAGTTTAAGTGGGGCAGGGCAAGAGACCCAGTACTTC. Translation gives CASSLSGAGQETQYF.

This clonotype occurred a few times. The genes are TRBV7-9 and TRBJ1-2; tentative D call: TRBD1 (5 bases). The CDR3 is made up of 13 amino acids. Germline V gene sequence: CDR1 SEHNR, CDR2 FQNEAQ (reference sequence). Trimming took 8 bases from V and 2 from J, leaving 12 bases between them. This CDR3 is CASGTEKNYGYTF. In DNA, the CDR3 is TGTGCCAGCGGGACGGAAAAGAACTATGGCTACACCTTC.

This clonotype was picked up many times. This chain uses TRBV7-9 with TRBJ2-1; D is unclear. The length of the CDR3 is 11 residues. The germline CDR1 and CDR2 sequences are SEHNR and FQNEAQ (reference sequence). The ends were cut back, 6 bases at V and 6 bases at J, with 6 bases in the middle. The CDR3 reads CASSEANEQFF. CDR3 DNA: TGTGCCAGCAGTGAGGCCAATGAGCAGTTCTTC.

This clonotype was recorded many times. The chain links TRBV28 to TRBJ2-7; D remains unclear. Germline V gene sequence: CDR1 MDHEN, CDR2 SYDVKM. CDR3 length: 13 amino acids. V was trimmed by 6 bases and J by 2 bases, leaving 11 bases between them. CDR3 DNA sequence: TGTGCCAGCAGCCTTTTTGTCACCTACGAGCAGTACTTC. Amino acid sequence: CASSLFVTYEQYF.

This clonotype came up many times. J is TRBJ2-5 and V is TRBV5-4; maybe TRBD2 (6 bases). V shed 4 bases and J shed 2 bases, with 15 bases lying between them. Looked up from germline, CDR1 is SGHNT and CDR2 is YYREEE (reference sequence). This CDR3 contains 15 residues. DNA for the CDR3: TGTGCCAGCAGCCTCCGGGACTTCCGTCAAGAGACCCAGTACTTC. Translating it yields CASSLRDFRQETQYF.

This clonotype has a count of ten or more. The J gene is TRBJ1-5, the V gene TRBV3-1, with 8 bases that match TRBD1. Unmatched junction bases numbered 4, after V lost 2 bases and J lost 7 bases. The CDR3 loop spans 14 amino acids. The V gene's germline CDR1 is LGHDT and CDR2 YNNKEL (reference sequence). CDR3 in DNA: TGTGCCAGCAGCCAACTACAGGGGGGACAGCCCCAGCATTTT. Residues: CASSQLQGGQPQHF.

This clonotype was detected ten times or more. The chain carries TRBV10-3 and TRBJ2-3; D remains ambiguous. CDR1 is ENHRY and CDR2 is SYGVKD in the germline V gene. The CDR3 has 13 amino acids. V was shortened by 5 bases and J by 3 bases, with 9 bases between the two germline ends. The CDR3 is CAISKLGTDTQYF. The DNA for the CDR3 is TGTGCCATCAGTAAACTCGGGACAGATACGCAGTATTTT.

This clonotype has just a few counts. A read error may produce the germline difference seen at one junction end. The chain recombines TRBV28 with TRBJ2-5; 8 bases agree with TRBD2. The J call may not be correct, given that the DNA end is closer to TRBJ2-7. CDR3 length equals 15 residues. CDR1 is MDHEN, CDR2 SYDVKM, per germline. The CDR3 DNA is TGTGGCAGCAGTTTTTCCGGGAGGGGGTCCTACGAGCAGTACTTC. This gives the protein CGSSFSGRGSYEQYF.

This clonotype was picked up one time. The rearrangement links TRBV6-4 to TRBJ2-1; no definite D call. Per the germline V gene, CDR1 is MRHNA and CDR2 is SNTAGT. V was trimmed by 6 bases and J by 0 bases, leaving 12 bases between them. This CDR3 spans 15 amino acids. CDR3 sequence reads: CASRLSASSYNEQFF. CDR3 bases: TGTGCCAGCAGGCTCTCAGCGAGCTCCTACAATGAGCAGTTCTTC.

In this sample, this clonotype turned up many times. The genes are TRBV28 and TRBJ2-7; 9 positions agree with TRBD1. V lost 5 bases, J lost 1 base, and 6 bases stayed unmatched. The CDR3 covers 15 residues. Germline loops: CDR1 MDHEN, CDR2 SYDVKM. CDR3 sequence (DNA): TGTGCCAGCAGTATGACGGGGACAGGGTCCTACGAGCAGTACTTC. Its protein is CASSMTGTGSYEQYF.

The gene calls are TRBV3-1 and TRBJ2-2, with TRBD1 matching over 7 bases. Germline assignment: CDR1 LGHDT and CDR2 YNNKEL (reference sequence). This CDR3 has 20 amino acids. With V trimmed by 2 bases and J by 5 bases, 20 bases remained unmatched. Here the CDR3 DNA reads TGTGCCAGCAGCCAAACCCCCGGGACAGTACATCGGGGATATACCGGGGAGCTGTTTTTT. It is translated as CASSQTPGTVHRGYTGELFF.

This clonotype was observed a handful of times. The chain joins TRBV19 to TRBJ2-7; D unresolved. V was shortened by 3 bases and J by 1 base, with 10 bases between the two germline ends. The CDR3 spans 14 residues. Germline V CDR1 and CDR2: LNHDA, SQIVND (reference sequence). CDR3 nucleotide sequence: TGTGCCAGTAGTATCCGCAGGAATTCCTACGAGCAGTACTTC. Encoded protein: CASSIRRNSYEQYF.

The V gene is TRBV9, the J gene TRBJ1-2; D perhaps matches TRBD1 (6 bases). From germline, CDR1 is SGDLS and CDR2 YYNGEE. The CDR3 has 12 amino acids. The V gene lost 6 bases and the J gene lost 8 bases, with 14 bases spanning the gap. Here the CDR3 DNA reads TGTGCCAGCAAAGGGGGTGTCTGGGGCTACACCTTC. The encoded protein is CASKGGVWGYTF.